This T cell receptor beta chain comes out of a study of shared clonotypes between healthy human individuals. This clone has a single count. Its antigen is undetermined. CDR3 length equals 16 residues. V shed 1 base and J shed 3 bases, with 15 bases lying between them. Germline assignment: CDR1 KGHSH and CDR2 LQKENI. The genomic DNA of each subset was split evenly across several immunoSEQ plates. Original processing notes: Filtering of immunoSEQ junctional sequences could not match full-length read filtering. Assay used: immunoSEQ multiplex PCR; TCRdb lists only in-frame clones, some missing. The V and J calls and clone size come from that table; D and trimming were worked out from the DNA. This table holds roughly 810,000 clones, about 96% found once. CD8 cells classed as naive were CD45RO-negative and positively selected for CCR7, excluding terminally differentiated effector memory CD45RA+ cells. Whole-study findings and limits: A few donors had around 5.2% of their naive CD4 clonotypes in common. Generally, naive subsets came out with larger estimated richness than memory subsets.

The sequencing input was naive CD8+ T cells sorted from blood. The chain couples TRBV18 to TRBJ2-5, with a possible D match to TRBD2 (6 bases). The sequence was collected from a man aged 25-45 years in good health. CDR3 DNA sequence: TGTGCCAGCTCACCACGCGGGGTGCAGATCGAAGAGACCCAGTACTTC. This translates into CASSPRGVQIEETQYF. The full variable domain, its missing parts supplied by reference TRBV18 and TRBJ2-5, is NAGVMQNPRHLVRRRGQEARLRCSPMKGHSHVYWYRQLPEEGLKFMVYLQKENIIDESGMPKERFSAEFPKEGPSILRIQQVVRGDSAAYFCASSPRGVQIEETQYFGPGTRLLVL.